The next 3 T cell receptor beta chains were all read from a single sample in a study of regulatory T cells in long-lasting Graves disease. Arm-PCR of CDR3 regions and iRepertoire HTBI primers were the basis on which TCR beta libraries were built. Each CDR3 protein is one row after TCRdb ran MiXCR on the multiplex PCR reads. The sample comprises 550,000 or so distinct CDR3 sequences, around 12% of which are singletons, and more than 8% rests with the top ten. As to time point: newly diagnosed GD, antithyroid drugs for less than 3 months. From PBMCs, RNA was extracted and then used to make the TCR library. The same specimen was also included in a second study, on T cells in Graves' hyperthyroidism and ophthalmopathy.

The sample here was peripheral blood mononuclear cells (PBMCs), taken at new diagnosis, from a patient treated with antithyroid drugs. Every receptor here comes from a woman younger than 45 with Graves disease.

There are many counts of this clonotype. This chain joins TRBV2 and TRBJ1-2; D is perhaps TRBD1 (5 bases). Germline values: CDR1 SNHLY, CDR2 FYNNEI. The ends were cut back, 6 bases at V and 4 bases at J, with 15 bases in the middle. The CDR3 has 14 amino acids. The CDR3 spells CASRATGTGYGYTF. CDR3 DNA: TGTGCCAGCAGAGCGACCGGGACCGGCTATGGCTACACCTTC.

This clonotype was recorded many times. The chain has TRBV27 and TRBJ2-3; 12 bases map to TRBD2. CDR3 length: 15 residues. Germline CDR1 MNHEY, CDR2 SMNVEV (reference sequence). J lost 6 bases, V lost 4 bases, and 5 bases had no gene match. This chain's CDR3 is CASSSLAGGADTQYF. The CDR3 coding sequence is TGTGCCAGCAGTTCACTAGCGGGAGGTGCTGATACGCAGTATTTT.

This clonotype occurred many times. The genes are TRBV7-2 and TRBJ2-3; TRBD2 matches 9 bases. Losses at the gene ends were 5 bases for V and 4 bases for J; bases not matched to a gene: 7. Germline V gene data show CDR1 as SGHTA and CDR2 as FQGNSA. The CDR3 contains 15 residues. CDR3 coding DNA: TGTGCCAGCAGCGTTGGACTAGCGATCTCAGATACGCAGTATTTT. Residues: CASSVGLAISDTQYF. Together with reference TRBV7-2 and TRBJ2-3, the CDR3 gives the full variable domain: GAGVSQSPSNKVTEKGKDVELRCDPISGHTALYWYRQSLGQGLEFLIYFQGNSAPDKSGLPSDRFSAERTGGSVSTLTIQRTQQEDSAVYLCASSVGLAISDTQYFGPGTRLTVL.